This TCR beta chain was documented in a study of blood T cell repertoires in COVID-19 (TCRdb year 2020). Regarding the research as a whole: Samples covering the acute and convalescent phases of COVID-19 were provided by collaborators in the United States, Italy and Spain. The prospective study material was composed of cDNA or gDNA derived from T cells, B-cell-depleted T cells, or PBMCs. Deeply sampled blood TCRbeta repertoires from subjects exposed to, actively infected with, or recovered from COVID-19 were included in the dataset. The repertoires were made available in a free public database intended to serve as a resource for research on the immune response to SARS-CoV-2. Samples were obtained from the ongoing ImmuneRACE study (first 160 participants) and from over a thousand subjects provided by 6 global collaborators. Sample metadata almost always included a de-identified subject ID, COVID-19 status, age in years and sex. Where available, HLA class I and class II types were taken from metadata supplied by the sample provider and were not determined by assay-based typing.

With regard to this clone: The antigen it binds to is not known. No qualities accompany the bases; no much larger clone lies one base away.

Overall study results and their limits: The quantity of clinical and demographic metadata differed by source and by participant and was supplied without curation.

Participants in the prospective study were aged about 18 to 95 years, lived in 24 United States geographic areas, and enrolled through a virtual design. In the prospective study, cohorts were assigned on the basis of participant-reported clinical history obtained from a screening survey and a study questionnaire. Each participant in the prospective study had whole blood, serum and a nasopharyngeal or oropharyngeal swab collected by mobile phlebotomists. Prospective study participants could optionally give additional blood draws and questionnaires over a roughly two-month period. Before DNA extraction, blood samples from the prospective study were shipped at room temperature or frozen. The immunoSEQ Assay, a bias-controlled multiplex PCR, was used to amplify TCRbeta CDR3 regions from genomic DNA. Per the source publication's procedure: The number of nucleated cells in each sample was estimated by amplification of reference gene primers within the assay. To quantify the absolute abundance of each unique TCRbeta CDR3 rearrangement, sequence reads were collapsed and filtered. For each sample, productive Simpson clonality was calculated as the square root of Simpson's diversity index across productive rearrangements. TCRdb took over this immuneACCESS table, retaining in-frame rearrangements with V and J assigned. Such tables are incomplete; in checked studies, under half of the missing clones stem from an unresolved V gene, and the remainder is unexplained. V and J calls and clone size follow that table, whereas D and trimming were derived from the DNA. Here the sample has fewer than 450,000 clones; 88% occur a single time. The ten largest make up around 2% of the sample.

Sequenced: PBMCs or T cells enriched from blood (not recorded which). The receptor was derived from a woman in her 40s with acute COVID-19.

The DNA sequence is as follows: TGTGCCAGCAGCTTAGGGTCGCGGGTGGGGAACACTGAAGCTTTCTTT. Its protein is CASSLGSRVGNTEAFF. The rearranged segments are TRBV7-8 and TRBJ1-1; no D segment can be confidently identified. According to the germline V gene, CDR1 reads SGHVS and CDR2 reads FQNEAQ. CDR3 length: 16 amino acids, cysteine to phenylalanine. The kept DNA is CDR3 alone, 48 bases in frame from the first base. The trim is 1 base for V and 1 base for J, with a gap of 13 bases between the germline ends.